The 24 T cell receptor beta chains presented below share a single source sample, sequenced in a study of T cell repertoires in cytomegalovirus infection. TCRdb used MiXCR to reprocess the reads, holding one entry per CDR3 protein. The table has 110,000 to 150,000 distinct CDR3 sequences, about 6% seen once. Material: PBMCs. These receptors came from a human donor in good health (CMV status not recorded). Some clones in this sample may be carry-over from other donors' samples.

This clonotype was counted ten times or more. The V gene is TRBV11-2, the J gene TRBJ1-1; D uncertain. V was shortened by 3 bases and J by 2 bases, with 7 bases between the two germline ends. CDR1 is SGHAT, CDR2 FQNNGV, per germline. The CDR3 extends over 13 amino acids. The CDR3 reads CASSFSGNTEAFF. CDR3 bases: TGTGCCAGCAGCTTTTCGGGCAACACTGAAGCTTTCTTT.

This clonotype showed up many times. The chain recombines TRBV29-1 with TRBJ2-1, with 13 bases matching TRBD2. This CDR3 is 15 amino acids long. In germline, CDR1 is SQVTM, CDR2 ANQGSEA. V was clipped by 6 bases and J by 8 bases; unmatched bases: 10. The CDR3 loop is CSVRALAGGRDEQFF. CDR3 in DNA: TGCAGCGTCCGCGCACTAGCGGGGGGGCGGGATGAGCAGTTCTTC.

This clonotype was seen many times. The V call is TRBV7-2, the J call TRBJ1-6, with D hard to call. The V gene's germline CDR1 is SGHTA and CDR2 FQGNSA. Trimming took 0 bases from V and 5 from J, leaving 8 bases between them. The CDR3 contains 15 residues. CDR3 nucleotides: TGTGCCAGCAGCTTAGCCAGGCACGATAATTCACCCCTCCACTTT. As protein: CASSLARHDNSPLHF.

V gene TRBV19 combines with J gene TRBJ2-3, with 10 nucleotides matching TRBD2. Per germline, CDR1 LNHDA and CDR2 SQIVND (reference sequence). The V segment lost 5 bases and the J segment 6 bases; nucleotides outside the gene matches: 2. CDR3 size: 13 residues. The CDR3 nucleotides read TGTGCCAGTAGTCCGGGACTAGCGGATACGCAGTATTTT. It translates to CASSPGLADTQYF.

There are a few counts of this clonotype. The chain combines TRBV2 with TRBJ1-1; TRBD1 might be the D (5 bases). Germline lookup yields CDR1 SNHLY and CDR2 FYNNEI. The CDR3 spans 14 residues. V was pared by 6 bases and J by 7 bases, with 18 bases between. CDR3 sequence (DNA): TGTGCCAGCAGCCAATGGGGCCCGGGGGGTGAAGCTTTCTTT. It codes for CASSQWGPGGEAFF.

Many counts were recorded for this clonotype. The rearrangement links TRBV14 to TRBJ2-1, with D perhaps TRBD2 (7 bases). The CDR3 is made up of 15 amino acids. Trimming cost V 7 bases and J 6 bases, with 19 bases left between them. Germline-derived CDR1 and CDR2 are SGHDN and FVKESK. CDR3 amino acids: CASKGSGGQFNEQFF. As DNA, the CDR3 is TGTGCCAGCAAAGGGTCGGGGGGACAATTCAATGAGCAGTTCTTC. Using reference TRBV14 and TRBJ2-1 for the parts outside the CDR3, the full variable domain is EAGVTQFPSHSVIEKGQTVTLRCDPISGHDNLYWYRRVMGKEIKFLLHFVKESKQDESGMPNNRFLAERTGGTYSTLKVQPAELEDSGVYFCASKGSGGQFNEQFFGPGTRLTVL.

In its sample, this clonotype was seen many times. This chain links TRBV7-8 with TRBJ2-3, with TRBD2 matching 14 bases. Germline assignment: CDR1 SGHVS and CDR2 FQNEAQ. The CDR3 contains 17 residues. Trimming at V came to 4 bases and at J to 8 bases, leaving 11 bases not matched to a gene. The CDR3 loop is CASSSPGLAGAIGTQYF. Here the CDR3 DNA reads TGTGCCAGCAGCTCACCGGGACTAGCGGGGGCAATAGGTACGCAGTATTTT. The complete variable domain, with remaining parts taken from reference TRBV7-8 and TRBJ2-3, reads GAGVSQSPRYKVAKRGQDVALRCDPISGHVSLFWYQQALGQGPEFLTYFQNEAQLDKSGLPSDRFFAERPEGSVSTLKIQRTQQEDSAVYLCASSSPGLAGAIGTQYFGPGTRLTVL.

This clonotype occurred many times. The chain is built from TRBV7-8 and TRBJ1-1; D is perhaps TRBD1 (5 bases). Germline V gene lookup returns CDR1 SGHVS and CDR2 FQNEAQ. The CDR3 covers 17 residues. Trimming removed 1 base at V and 4 bases at J, with 19 bases between. DNA of the CDR3: TGTGCCAGCAGCTTAGGGGCCCTTACGAGGGGATCCACTGAAGCTTTCTTT. It encodes CASSLGALTRGSTEAFF.

This clonotype occurred a few times. The chain recombines TRBV19 with TRBJ1-2; D remains ambiguous. CDR3 length equals 15 residues. Trimming pared 9 bases from V and 4 bases from J, leaving 21 bases between. CDR1 is LNHDA, CDR2 SQIVND, per germline (reference sequence). The CDR3 bases are TGTGCCAGCCAAGAGAATGGCCGATCGTTCTATGGCTACACCTTC. Residues: CASQENGRSFYGYTF.

In its sample, this clonotype was seen a few times. The chain couples TRBV5-6 to TRBJ2-1; the D is unclear. Germline CDR1 and CDR2: SGHDT and YYEEEE. Trimming removed 0 bases from V and 4 bases from J, with 8 bases in between. CDR3 size: 14 residues. CDR3 sequence: CASSLDGLYNEQFF. In DNA form, the CDR3 reads TGTGCCAGCAGCTTGGATGGGCTATACAATGAGCAGTTCTTC.

A few counts support this clonotype. CDR3 bases: TGCAGTGCTAGGCTCGGCGCGGGGGCCGCCTACGAGCAGTACTTC. Translation gives CSARLGAGAAYEQYF. The chain couples TRBV20-1 to TRBJ2-7, with D perhaps TRBD2 (7 bases). V lost 3 bases and J 2 bases, leaving 17 bases between the germline ends. The CDR3 is 15 amino acids. Per the germline V gene, CDR1 is DFQATT and CDR2 is SNEGSKA (reference sequence).

This clonotype occurred a few times. The chain has TRBV10-3 and TRBJ2-1; 7 nucleotides line up with TRBD2. The trim removed 4 bases at V and 6 bases at J, leaving 6 bases unmatched. The CDR3 extends over 14 amino acids. CDR1 and CDR2 from the germline V gene are ENHRY and SYGVKD. The CDR3 here is CAISGTREGNEQFF. Written as DNA, the CDR3 is TGTGCCATCAGTGGCACCAGGGAGGGCAATGAGCAGTTCTTC.

The gene calls are TRBV18 and TRBJ2-6; the D is unclear. The CDR3 totals 19 residues. Trimming cost V 1 base and J 0 bases, with 16 bases left between them. From germline, CDR1 is KGHSH and CDR2 LQKENI. The CDR3 DNA sequence: TGTGCCAGCTCACCACTCGCTGGGGATGATAGCTCTGGGGCCAACGTCCTGACTTTC. It is translated as CASSPLAGDDSSGANVLTF.

This clonotype was seen many times. Written as DNA, the CDR3 is TGTGCCAGCAGCTTCGTCGGGGCGAACACCGGGGAGCTGTTTTTT. This translates into CASSFVGANTGELFF. The chain links TRBV7-6 to TRBJ2-2, with TRBD2 as a possible D gene (5 bases). This CDR3 region has 15 residues. Germline assignment: CDR1 SGHVS and CDR2 FNYEAQ. Trimming took 3 bases from V and 0 from J, leaving 8 bases between them.

This clonotype showed up many times. The chain links TRBV7-8 to TRBJ2-2; D is unclear. Trimming took 4 bases from V and 3 from J, leaving 15 bases between them. CDR1 and CDR2 from the germline V gene are SGHVS and FQNEAQ. This CDR3 has 16 amino acids. CDR3 coding DNA: TGTGCCAGCAGCTCGCGAGACCGAGGCTACACCGGGGAGCTGTTTTTT. It specifies CASSSRDRGYTGELFF.

This chain connects TRBV6-5 to TRBJ1-2; 7 bases match TRBD1. From germline, CDR1 is MNHEY and CDR2 SVGAGI. Trimming cost V 4 bases and J 6 bases; bases outside gene matches: 8. This CDR3 is 14 amino acids long. In nucleotides, the CDR3 is TGTGCCAGCAGTTCCCAGGGGGGGTCTGATGGCTACACCTTC. It specifies CASSSQGGSDGYTF.

This clonotype has ten or more counts. The chain has TRBV7-2 and TRBJ2-5; possibly TRBD2 for D (5 bases). Trimming cost V 3 bases and J 5 bases, with 16 bases left between them. The CDR3 is 15 residues long. The germline V gene has CDR1 SGHTA and CDR2 FQGNSA. The CDR3, as DNA: TGTGCCAGCAGCTTGCCGGGCGCTTGGGAGGAGACCCAGTACTTC. It codes for CASSLPGAWEETQYF.

This clonotype occurred many times. V and J are TRBV9 and TRBJ1-2, with TRBD1 identical over 7 bases. The CDR3 has 14 amino acids. With V trimmed by 4 bases and J by 6 bases, 9 bases remained unmatched. Germline-derived CDR1 and CDR2 are SGDLS and YYNGEE. The CDR3 coding sequence is TGTGCCAGCAGCCCCCAGGACAGGCACGATGGCTACACCTTC. Translated, it gives CASSPQDRHDGYTF.

This clonotype was seen many times. The V call is TRBV7-9, the J call TRBJ1-6; D uncertain. Germline CDR1 SEHNR, CDR2 FQNEAQ (reference sequence). This CDR3 spans 17 amino acids. Trimming shortened V by 5 bases and J by 0 bases, and 14 bases separated the two germline ends. This CDR3 reads CASSGGGPSSYNSPLHF. In nucleotides, the CDR3 is TGTGCCAGCAGCGGAGGAGGGCCTAGCTCCTATAATTCACCCCTCCACTTT.

This clonotype has ten or more counts. The chain carries TRBV7-2 and TRBJ2-5; D may be TRBD1 or TRBD2 (6 bases each). The V gene lost 0 bases and the J gene lost 5 bases, with 13 bases spanning the gap. The CDR3 extends over 15 amino acids. In germline, CDR1 is SGHTA, CDR2 FQGNSA. The DNA for the CDR3 is TGTGCCAGCAGCTTAGCGCAAGGGGGGCCGGAGACCCAGTACTTC. As protein: CASSLAQGGPETQYF.

This clonotype was detected a few times. This rearrangement joins TRBV23-1 to TRBJ2-1; D remains unclear. TRBV23-1 is assigned to the ORF class and has an uncertain function. The CDR3 is 17 amino acids. V lost 7 bases and J lost 2, with 21 bases in between. The chain's CDR3 is CASNHPPPLVAYNEQFF. The DNA for the CDR3 is TGCGCCAGCAATCACCCCCCCCCTCTAGTGGCCTACAATGAGCAGTTCTTC.

This clonotype was counted only a few times. The V gene is TRBV6-2 or TRBV6-3, the J gene TRBJ1-1, with D unclear. CDR1 and CDR2 (germline): MNHEY, SVGEGT. The CDR3 loop spans 15 amino acids. V lost 6 bases to trimming and J lost 8 bases, with 22 bases between them. The CDR3 protein is CASSPTPLEADEAFF. For the CDR3, the DNA is TGTGCCAGCAGCCCGACTCCTCTCGAGGCAGACGAAGCTTTCTTT.

This clonotype showed up many times. This sequence joins TRBV7-2 and TRBJ1-1, with unresolved D. The CDR3 loop spans 12 amino acids. Germline V gene lookup returns CDR1 SGHTA and CDR2 FQGNSA. V was trimmed by 3 bases and J by 3 bases, leaving 5 bases between them. DNA of the CDR3: TGTGCCAGCAGCTTTTCGGACACTGAAGCTTTCTTT. Residues: CASSFSDTEAFF.

This chain links TRBV7-9 with TRBJ1-1, with no clear D. The CDR3 has 14 amino acids. V dropped 2 bases and J dropped 8 bases, with 15 bases sitting between them. Looked up from germline, CDR1 is SEHNR and CDR2 is FQNEAQ (reference sequence). CDR3: CASSLTEVLYEAFF. The DNA of the CDR3 is TGTGCCAGCAGCTTAACCGAAGTACTCTACGAAGCTTTCTTT. Together with reference TRBV7-9 and TRBJ1-1, the CDR3 gives the full variable domain: DTGVSQNPRHKITKRGQNVTFRCDPISEHNRLYWYRQTLGQGPEFLTYFQNEAQLEKSRLLSDRFSAERPKGSFSTLEIQRTEQGDSAMYLCASSLTEVLYEAFFGQGTRLTVV.